A single sample gave rise to the 27 T cell receptor beta chains below, sequenced in a study of human T cells and chemical hapten exposure. The time point is: patch test 3, about 24 weeks after DPC sensitization. Described treatment: therapeutic diphenylcyclopropenone sensitization with weekly scalp DPC. TCRdb passed the RACE reads through MiXCR, listing each CDR3 protein once. The top ten clones hold roughly 2.1% of a sample with just under 65,000 distinct CDR3 sequences, 9.5% to 12% of them seen once. The source was whole blood, collected in connection with sensitization to the hapten diphenylcyclopropenone (DPC). These receptor sequences come from a woman under 40 with alopecia areata. Some clones in this sample may be carry-over from other donors' samples.

V and J are TRBV29-1 and TRBJ1-2; TRBD1 is a possible D gene (5 bases). The length of the CDR3 is 12 residues. V shed 3 bases and J shed 4 bases, with 9 bases lying between them. In germline, CDR1 is SQVTM, CDR2 ANQGSEA. The CDR3 loop reads CSVDRDVYGYTF. CDR3 coding DNA: TGCAGCGTTGACCGGGACGTCTATGGCTACACCTTC.

The CDR3 DNA reads as TGTGCCAGCAGCCCGACGTATCCCCCGGGGGCTTTCTTT. Its translation is CASSPTYPPGAFF. This rearrangement joins TRBV7-2 to TRBJ1-1; the D is unclear. Per the germline V gene, CDR1 is SGHTA and CDR2 is FQGNSA. The V end lost 5 bases, the J end lost 11 bases, and 18 bases lay between the germline ends. The CDR3 is 13 residues long.

The chain carries TRBV12-3 or TRBV12-4 and TRBJ2-3; TRBD1 agrees at 9 bases. The CDR3 is made up of 17 amino acids. Trimming at V came to 5 bases and at J to 2 bases, leaving 11 bases not matched to a gene. The CDR3 reads CASSPGQGRGATDTQYF. The CDR3 nucleotides read TGTGCCAGCAGTCCGGGACAGGGCAGAGGGGCCACAGATACGCAGTATTTT.

This clonotype is a singleton in its sample. The chain is built from TRBV7-2 and TRBJ2-2; D gene uncertain. Germline CDR1 SGHTA, CDR2 FQGNSA. Trimming removed 2 bases from V and 4 bases from J, with 8 bases in between. The CDR3 has 14 amino acids. The CDR3: CASSLSRSTGELFF. CDR3 in DNA: TGTGCCAGCAGCTTAAGCAGGAGCACCGGGGAGCTGTTTTTT.

This chain connects TRBV6-2 or TRBV6-3 to TRBJ2-1, with D possibly matching TRBD2 (6 bases). Trimming removed 1 base from V and 0 bases from J, with 13 bases in between. There are 17 residues in the CDR3. Germline V gives CDR1 MNHEY, CDR2 SVGEGT. CDR3 region: CASSYFSTGASYNEQFF. Written as DNA, the CDR3 is TGTGCCAGCAGTTACTTCTCGACGGGAGCCTCCTACAATGAGCAGTTCTTC.

There are many counts of this clonotype. The genes are TRBV18 and TRBJ2-1; 14 bases align to TRBD2. V lost 6 bases to trimming and J lost 5 bases; unmatched junction nucleotides: 6. CDR1 is KGHSH and CDR2 is LQKENI in the germline V gene. The CDR3 totals 16 residues. CDR3 region: CASSLGLAGDHNEQFF. DNA for the CDR3: TGTGCCAGCTCCCTGGGACTAGCGGGGGATCACAATGAGCAGTTCTTC.

This clonotype showed up just a few times. This chain uses TRBV27 with TRBJ1-4; tentatively, D is TRBD1 (6 bases). The CDR3 is 15 residues long. Germline lookup yields CDR1 MNHEY and CDR2 SMNVEV (reference sequence). Deletions cut 8 bases from V and 7 bases from J, with 20 bases between. The CDR3 protein is CASSRYGGLGEKLFF. The CDR3 DNA is TGTGCCAGCTCCCGCTACGGGGGGCTGGGTGAAAAACTGTTTTTT.

The chain employs TRBV12-3 or TRBV12-4 and TRBJ1-1; D may be TRBD1 (6 bases). The CDR3 is made up of 15 amino acids. V was cut by 5 bases and J by 6 bases, with 19 bases left in between. CDR3 DNA: TGTGCCAGCAGTACCACACAGGGACGGGTTGCTGAAGCTTTCTTT. It yields the protein CASSTTQGRVAEAFF.

The chain has TRBV12-3 or TRBV12-4 and TRBJ1-5; no reliable D call. V lost 2 bases to trimming and J lost 7 bases, with 9 bases between them. This CDR3 comprises 13 residues. CDR3 DNA sequence: TGTGCCAGCAGTTTAAACACGCAGCAGCCCCAGCATTTT. This sequence encodes CASSLNTQQPQHF.

The chain recombines TRBV4-1 with TRBJ1-2; D is unresolved. Trimming cost V 1 base and J 3 bases, with 15 bases left between them. The CDR3 loop spans 16 amino acids. Germline V gene lookup returns CDR1 MGHRA and CDR2 YSYEKL. CDR3: CASSQVGLGLDYGYTF. CDR3 coding DNA: TGCGCCAGCAGCCAAGTAGGACTGGGCTTGGACTATGGCTACACCTTC.

This clonotype was observed a handful of times. The chain couples TRBV27 to TRBJ2-7; 8 bases are a match to TRBD2. Trimming removed 4 bases from V and 8 bases from J; junction bases left unmatched: 16. CDR1 and CDR2 from the germline V gene are MNHEY and SMNVEV (reference sequence). The CDR3 is 16 residues long. CDR3 region: CASSYWSPAGVEKQYF. CDR3 coding DNA: TGTGCCAGCAGTTACTGGTCGCCAGCGGGAGTTGAGAAGCAGTACTTC.

This clonotype was found many times. The chain links TRBV5-1 to TRBJ2-1; D ambiguous. V was trimmed by 3 bases and J by 0 bases, leaving 10 bases between them. Per the germline V gene, CDR1 is SGHRS and CDR2 is YFSETQ. CDR3 size: 15 residues. Here the CDR3 reads CASSSTGLSYNEQFF. Written as DNA, the CDR3 is TGCGCCAGCAGCTCTACCGGGCTCTCCTACAATGAGCAGTTCTTC.

This clonotype was observed a handful of times. The CDR3 bases are TGCAGTGTCGTGACTAGTGGGTACAATGAGCAGTTCTTC. This sequence encodes CSVVTSGYNEQFF. This chain connects TRBV20-1 to TRBJ2-1; possibly TRBD2 for D (6 bases). The germline V and J ends were trimmed by 7 bases and 4 bases, with 14 bases remaining between them. The CDR3 is made up of 13 amino acids. Germline V gene data show CDR1 as DFQATT and CDR2 as SNEGSKA (reference sequence).

This clonotype was seen ten or more times. The chain has TRBV15 and TRBJ1-5, with no clear D. The germline gives CDR1 LNHNV, CDR2 YYDKDF (reference sequence). The CDR3 runs 16 residues. V was trimmed by 1 base and J by 6 bases, leaving 16 bases between them. CDR3: CATSRGGALHTQPQHF. The CDR3 DNA sequence: TGTGCCACCAGCAGAGGTGGCGCCCTTCATACTCAGCCCCAGCATTTT.

This clonotype came up a few times. The gene calls are TRBV12-5 and TRBJ2-1; TRBD1 might be the D (6 bases). Germline V lookup: CDR1 LGHNT, CDR2 FRNRAP. V lost 7 bases, J lost 9 bases, and 16 bases lay in between. The CDR3 has 13 residues. The CDR3 sequence: CASALQGRGEQFF. The DNA of the CDR3 is TGTGCTAGTGCCTTACAGGGCCGGGGTGAGCAGTTCTTC. Supplemented by reference TRBV12-5 and TRBJ2-1, the full variable domain reads DARVTQTPRHKVTEMGQEVTMRCQPILGHNTVFWYRQTMMQGLELLAYFRNRAPLDDSGMPKDRFSAEMPDATLATLKIQPSEPRDSAVYFCASALQGRGEQFFGPGTRLTVL.

In this sample, this clonotype turned up many times. The chain has TRBV6-1 and TRBJ1-2; D remains unclear. Looked up from germline, CDR1 is MNHNS and CDR2 is SASEGT. The CDR3 length is 14 residues. The V and J ends lost 5 bases and 0 bases respectively, with 10 bases between them. CDR3 amino acids: CASSPVTANYGYTF. Written as DNA, the CDR3 is TGTGCCAGCAGTCCTGTGACGGCTAACTATGGCTACACCTTC.

This clonotype has at least ten counts. The V gene is TRBV7-9, the J gene TRBJ2-1, with D unresolved. Germline CDR1 SEHNR, CDR2 FQNEAQ (reference sequence). V was shortened by 4 bases and J by 8 bases, with 9 bases between the two germline ends. The CDR3 is 12 residues long. This CDR3 reads CASSSLGDEQFF. The CDR3 nucleotides are TGTGCCAGCAGCTCTCTTGGGGATGAGCAGTTCTTC.

This clonotype turned up a few times. One end of the junction varies from germline; a read error may be responsible. The chain links TRBV7-3 to TRBJ2-3; 8 nucleotides align to TRBD2. CDR1 and CDR2 from the germline V gene are SGHTA and FQGTGA. CDR3 length equals 15 residues. Here the CDR3 DNA reads TGTGCCAGCAGCCGGACGGCGGGGGGCACATATACGCAGTATTTT. Translation: CASSRTAGGTYTQYF.

This clonotype has a count of ten or more. This chain connects TRBV5-1 to TRBJ2-2; D is uncertain. Germline CDR1 is SGHRS and CDR2 is YFSETQ. Trimming shortened V by 3 bases and J by 5 bases, and 8 bases separated the two germline ends. The CDR3 has 13 residues. This CDR3 reads CASSSQGTGELFF. CDR3 DNA: TGCGCCAGCAGCTCACAAGGGACCGGGGAGCTGTTTTTT. The full variable domain, its missing parts supplied by reference TRBV5-1 and TRBJ2-2, is KAGVTQTPRYLIKTRGQQVTLSCSPISGHRSVSWYQQTPGQGLQFLFEYFSETQRNKGNFPGRFSGRQFSNSRSEMNVSTLELGDSALYLCASSSQGTGELFFGEGSRLTVL.

In this sample, this clonotype turned up many times. In DNA, the CDR3 is TGTGCCAGCTCACCGGGGGATAACGGGCCTGGGGCCAACGTCCTGACTTTC. Amino acids: CASSPGDNGPGANVLTF. This chain joins TRBV18 and TRBJ2-6; D tentatively fits TRBD1 or TRBD2 (5 bases each). V lost 3 bases and J 2 bases, leaving 14 bases between the germline ends. CDR3 length: 17 residues. Germline-derived CDR1 and CDR2 are KGHSH and LQKENI.

The J gene is TRBJ2-7, the V gene TRBV21-1; the table's D call of TRBD1 was not tested on the DNA. TRBV21-1 is annotated as a pseudogene. The CDR3 totals 13 residues. CDR3 loop: CALQTRGRDEQYF. The CDR3 DNA sequence: TGTGCCCTCCAGACGAGGGGGCGTGACGAGCAGTACTTC.

Ten or more counts support this clonotype. This chain links TRBV28 with TRBJ1-2; a weak D match, TRBD1 (6 bases). This CDR3 comprises 12 residues. The germline V and J ends were trimmed by 5 bases and 8 bases, with 12 bases remaining between them. Germline loops: CDR1 MDHEN, CDR2 SYDVKM. The CDR3 region is CASSQQGGGYTF. The CDR3 region has the DNA TGTGCCAGCAGTCAACAGGGAGGGGGCTACACCTTC.

The rearrangement joins TRBV29-1 to TRBJ2-1; 10 bases map to TRBD2. J was trimmed by 8 bases and V by 6 bases; bases with no gene match: 10. The CDR3 is 14 amino acids. Germline values: CDR1 SQVTM, CDR2 ANQGSEA. CDR3 region: CSVHSGRKADEQFF. In DNA, the CDR3 is TGCAGCGTACATAGCGGGAGGAAAGCCGATGAGCAGTTCTTC.

This clonotype was seen only a few times. The chain couples TRBV12-3 or TRBV12-4 to TRBJ1-1; maybe TRBD1 (6 bases). V shed 4 bases and J shed 10 bases, with 22 bases lying between them. This CDR3 has 15 amino acids. This CDR3 reads CASSSRPGQKRGAFF. The CDR3 DNA reads as TGTGCCAGCAGTTCTCGCCCGGGACAAAAAAGAGGAGCTTTCTTT.

This clonotype has more than one count but fewer than ten. The V and J genes are TRBV11-2 and TRBJ1-1; D call uncertain. The germline V gene has CDR1 SGHAT and CDR2 FQNNGV. This CDR3 contains 13 residues. V was clipped by 1 base and J by 4 bases, with 7 bases between them. CDR3 loop: CASSLVFLTEAFF. CDR3 coding DNA: TGTGCCAGCAGCTTAGTCTTCCTCACTGAAGCTTTCTTT. The variable domain in full, completed from reference TRBV11-2 and TRBJ1-1, reads EAGVAQSPRYKIIEKRQSVAFWCNPISGHATLYWYQQILGQGPKLLIQFQNNGVVDDSQLPKDRFSAERLKGVDSTLKIQPAKLEDSAVYLCASSLVFLTEAFFGQGTRLTVV.

This clonotype was counted only a few times. This chain uses TRBV12-3 or TRBV12-4 with TRBJ1-6, with D hard to call. The CDR3 runs 13 residues. V was clipped by 2 bases and J by 7 bases, with 6 bases between them. CDR3 sequence reads: CASSLTRNSPLHF. CDR3 nucleotides: TGTGCCAGCAGTTTAACAAGAAATTCACCCCTCCACTTT.

This clonotype was counted ten times or more. This rearrangement joins TRBV28 to TRBJ1-5; possible D gene TRBD1, 6 bases. There are 16 residues in the CDR3. Deletions cut 3 bases from V and 5 bases from J, with 17 bases between. Germline values: CDR1 MDHEN, CDR2 SYDVKM. CDR3 sequence reads: CASSFALGGQDQPQHF. CDR3 nucleotide sequence: TGTGCCAGCAGTTTCGCCCTTGGGGGCCAAGATCAGCCCCAGCATTTT.